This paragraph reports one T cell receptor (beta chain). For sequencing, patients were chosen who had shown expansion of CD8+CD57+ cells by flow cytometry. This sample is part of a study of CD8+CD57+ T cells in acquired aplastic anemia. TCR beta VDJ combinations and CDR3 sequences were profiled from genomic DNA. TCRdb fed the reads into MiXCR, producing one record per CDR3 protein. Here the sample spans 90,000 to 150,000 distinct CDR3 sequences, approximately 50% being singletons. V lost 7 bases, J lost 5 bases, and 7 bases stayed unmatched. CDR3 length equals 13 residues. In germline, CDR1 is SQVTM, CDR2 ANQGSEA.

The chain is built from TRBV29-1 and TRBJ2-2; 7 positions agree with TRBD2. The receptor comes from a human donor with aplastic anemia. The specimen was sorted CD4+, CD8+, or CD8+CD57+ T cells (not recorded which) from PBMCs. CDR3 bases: TGCAGCGCGCCGACTAGCCCTACCGGGGAGCTGTTTTTT. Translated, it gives CSAPTSPTGELFF.